The clone carrying this T cell receptor (beta chain) was detected a few times. Its target is not known. Profiling relied on immunoSEQ multiplex PCR, and the TCRdb table lists in-frame clones only, not all of them. The repertoire holds roughly 26,000 clones, with over 75% as singletons. Trimming shortened V by 0 bases and J by 5 bases, and 2 bases separated the two germline ends. Looked up from germline, CDR1 is MNHNS and CDR2 is SASEGT. The CDR3 spans 12 residues. The data are from a study of T cell responses to AZD1222 COVID-19 vaccine. Findings and caveats of the study: Regions left unmutated in variants are reportedly the target of nearly half of spike-specific TCRs. Spike was spanned by vaccine-associated CD4 TCRs, with dominance at 160-218 and 743-854.

Second doses at about 4 or about 12 weeks were pooled. The genes are TRBV6-1 and TRBJ1-3; D gene ambiguous. This clonotype was sampled from an adult who received the AZD1222 COVID-19 vaccine. This specimen was peripheral blood, taken 28 days after the second AZD1222 dose. The CDR3 spells CASSEARNTIYF. The CDR3 DNA is TGTGCCAGCAGTGAAGCCCGAAACACCATATATTTT.